This TCR beta chain originates from a study of T cells in Graves' hyperthyroidism and ophthalmopathy. RNA transcripts provided the source from which TCR beta CDR3 regions were amplified. HTBI primers were used for first-round RT-PCR of the TCR CDR3. One entry per CDR3 protein results from TCRdb running MiXCR on the multiplex PCR reads. The table records about 720,000 distinct CDR3 sequences, about 16% of them present only once. This clonotype was seen only a few times. Its specificity is not known. Uncontrolled infection, other autoimmune disease, pregnancy or lactation barred patients from enrollment. The diagnoses drew upon clinical symptoms, serum thyroxine and TRAb, thyroid ultrasound and orbital computed tomography. Cells are PBMCs isolated from about 10 ml of fresh blood. Notes on the study in general: Blood shared most expanded thyroid clonotypes above 0.001.

CDR1 is MNHEY and CDR2 is SVGAGI in the germline V gene. The V and J ends lost 4 bases and 5 bases, in that order; junction bases with no gene match: 8. The CDR3 is 15 amino acids. Sample: blood. The TCR originated in a man between 18 and 35 years old with Graves' hyperthyroidism. This chain links TRBV6-5 with TRBJ2-1; 7 bases line up with TRBD2. The chain's CDR3 is CASSSPASGHNEQFF. CDR3 coding DNA: TGTGCCAGCAGTTCGCCGGCTAGCGGACACAATGAGCAGTTCTTC.